The rows below give T cell receptor beta chains drawn from one sample of a study of blood T cells in healthy people across ages. Using its own MiXCR run on the 5' RACE reads, TCRdb lists one record per CDR3 protein. Seen here are 700,000 or so distinct CDR3 sequences, 22% observed once, and the top ten hold less than 25%. The sequenced sample consisted of blood. The receptors stem from a man aged 70 or older in good health. Both conserved end residues are part of each CDR3. A D gene is named only where the DNA matches it firmly. Clone sizes are given selectively: once, few, many, or a class where the clone is expanded.

j_gene: TRBJ2-7
abundance: few
v_gene: TRBV7-9
d_gene: -
CDR3nt: TGTGCCAGCAGCCAGGGGACCACCTACGAGCAGTACTTC
CDR3aa: CASSQGTTYEQYF

j_gene: TRBJ1-4
abundance: -
v_gene: TRBV29-1
d_gene: -
CDR3nt: TGCAGCGTTCCAACAAGTCGCTCGCTGTTTTTT
CDR3aa: CSVPTSRSLFF

j_gene: TRBJ2-3
abundance: -
v_gene: TRBV6-1
d_gene: -
CDR3nt: TGTGCCCCCCGTTTGGAGCCAACCACAGATACGCAGTATTTT
CDR3aa: CAPRLEPTTDTQYF

j_gene: TRBJ1-2
abundance: -
v_gene: TRBV20-1
d_gene: -
CDR3nt: TGCAGTGCTAGATCCGCGGACAGCCTAGAAGGCTACACCTTC
CDR3aa: CSARSADSLEGYTF

j_gene: TRBJ1-2
abundance: -
v_gene: TRBV18
d_gene: -
CDR3nt: TGTGCCAGCGACTCCTCTTTGACAGGTCGGGGAGGCTACACCTTC
CDR3aa: CASDSSLTGRGGYTF

j_gene: TRBJ1-3
abundance: -
v_gene: TRBV14
d_gene: -
CDR3nt: TGTGCCAGCAGCAAGCGACTACCGGCCGTTTCGTCTGGAAACACCATATATTTT
CDR3aa: CASSKRLPAVSSGNTIYF

j_gene: TRBJ2-1
abundance: -
v_gene: TRBV20-1
d_gene: TRBD2
CDR3nt: TGCAGTGCTGAAAAGCGGGAGGGCCATAATGAGCAGTTCTTC
CDR3aa: CSAEKREGHNEQFF

j_gene: TRBJ2-1
abundance: few
v_gene: TRBV6-5
d_gene: TRBD2
CDR3nt: TGTGCCAGCACGGGAGGACCCTACAATGAGCAGTTCTTC
CDR3aa: CASTGGPYNEQFF

j_gene: TRBJ1-5
abundance: -
v_gene: TRBV29-1
d_gene: -
CDR3nt: TGCAGCGTTTCCGGAGGACAGAATAATCAGCCCCAGCATTTT
CDR3aa: CSVSGGQNNQPQHF

j_gene: TRBJ2-7
abundance: few
v_gene: TRBV6-5
d_gene: -
CDR3nt: TGTGCCAGCAGTCAACAACTCGGGTCCTCCTACGAGCAGTACTTC
CDR3aa: CASSQQLGSSYEQYF

j_gene: TRBJ2-2
abundance: -
v_gene: TRBV4-2
d_gene: TRBD2
CDR3nt: TGTGCCAGCAGCCAATCGGCGGGGGCGAACACCGGGGAGCTGTTTTTT
CDR3aa: CASSQSAGANTGELFF

j_gene: TRBJ2-3
abundance: -
v_gene: TRBV7-3
d_gene: TRBD2
CDR3nt: TGTGCCAGCAGCCCCCGTAGCGGGATGAGCACAGATACGCAGTATTTT
CDR3aa: CASSPRSGMSTDTQYF

j_gene: TRBJ1-5
abundance: -
v_gene: TRBV6-2/TRBV6-3
d_gene: -
CDR3nt: TGTGCCAGCCTCAAGGACGGATATCAGCCCCAGCATTTT
CDR3aa: CASLKDGYQPQHF

j_gene: TRBJ1-5
abundance: -
v_gene: TRBV14
d_gene: -
CDR3nt: TGTGCCAGCAGCCAATTCGATCAGCCCCAGCATTTT
CDR3aa: CASSQFDQPQHF

j_gene: TRBJ1-4
abundance: few
v_gene: TRBV3-1
d_gene: -
CDR3nt: TGTGCCAGCAGCCAGAAGGGAACAGTTACTAATGAAAAACTGTTTTTT
CDR3aa: CASSQKGTVTNEKLFF

j_gene: TRBJ2-1
abundance: -
v_gene: TRBV7-9
d_gene: TRBD2
CDR3nt: TGTGCCAGCGAGACTAGCGGATCCTACAATGAGCAGTTCTTC
CDR3aa: CASETSGSYNEQFF

j_gene: TRBJ1-4
abundance: few
v_gene: TRBV6-1
d_gene: TRBD1
CDR3nt: TGTGCCAGCAGTGTGGGCGTTGGGACAGGGGTGGAAAAACTGTTTTTT
CDR3aa: CASSVGVGTGVEKLFF

j_gene: TRBJ1-5
abundance: many
v_gene: TRBV18
d_gene: -
CDR3nt: TGTGCCAGCTCACCGGGGAATAGCAATCAGCCCCAGCATTTT
CDR3aa: CASSPGNSNQPQHF

j_gene: TRBJ2-2
abundance: -
v_gene: TRBV14
d_gene: TRBD1
CDR3nt: TGTGCCAGCAGCCCTTGGACAGGGGGCACCGGGGAGCTGTTTTTT
CDR3aa: CASSPWTGGTGELFF

j_gene: TRBJ2-5
abundance: many
v_gene: TRBV7-9
d_gene: TRBD1
CDR3nt: TGTGCCAGCAGCAAATCCGGGACAGGACAAGAGACCCAGTACTTC
CDR3aa: CASSKSGTGQETQYF

j_gene: TRBJ2-3
abundance: -
v_gene: TRBV3-1
d_gene: TRBD1
CDR3nt: TGTGCCAGCAGCCAACAGGGGGCTGCAGATACGCAGTATTTT
CDR3aa: CASSQQGAADTQYF

j_gene: TRBJ1-4
abundance: once
v_gene: TRBV3-1
d_gene: -
CDR3nt: TGTGCCAGCAGCCTCCGGGGGCGAAATGGAAAACTGTTTTTT
CDR3aa: CASSLRGRNGKLFF

j_gene: TRBJ2-5
abundance: -
v_gene: TRBV12-3/TRBV12-4
d_gene: -
CDR3nt: TGTGCCAGCAGCACCGCCCCCGAGACCCAGTACTTC
CDR3aa: CASSTAPETQYF

j_gene: TRBJ2-7
abundance: -
v_gene: TRBV5-1
d_gene: TRBD1
CDR3nt: TGCGCCAGCAGCACCGGGACAGTGAATTCCTACGAGCAGTACTTC
CDR3aa: CASSTGTVNSYEQYF

j_gene: TRBJ2-2
abundance: -
v_gene: TRBV29-1
d_gene: TRBD1
CDR3nt: TGCAGCGTTGGGGGACAGGGTAACACCGGGGAGCTGTTTTTT
CDR3aa: CSVGGQGNTGELFF

j_gene: TRBJ1-1
abundance: -
v_gene: TRBV5-1
d_gene: -
CDR3nt: TGCGCCAGCAGCTTGGATTTGGTGGCGGTGGGCACTGAAGCTTTCTTT
CDR3aa: CASSLDLVAVGTEAFF

j_gene: TRBJ2-3
abundance: few
v_gene: TRBV9
d_gene: -
CDR3nt: TGTGCCAGCAGCGTAGTTCCAGCGGTCACAGATACGCAGTATTTT
CDR3aa: CASSVVPAVTDTQYF